The clone carrying this T cell receptor (beta chain) was seen only a few times. Different DNA sequences within this sample yield the same CDR3. Per the study methods: Amplification with reference gene primers provided the estimates of nucleated cell counts. Clones were sequenced by immunoSEQ multiplex PCR, and TCRdb holds only the in-frame ones, with some missing. V and J calls and clone size are as listed in that table; D and trimming were resolved from the DNA. Among under 200,000 clones listed, approximately 84% were seen once. The data stem from a study of blood T cell repertoires in COVID-19. Study-level background: Sources were T cells, B-cell-depleted T cells, or PBMCs; the material itself was cDNA or gDNA.

The CDR3 loop spans 14 amino acids. V was trimmed by 0 bases and J by 2 bases, leaving 6 bases between them. CDR1 is SGHRS and CDR2 is YFSETQ in the germline V gene. V usage is TRBV5-1 and J usage is TRBJ1-5, with a tentative D call TRBD1 (5 bases). The origin of this receptor is an elderly woman with acute or convalescent COVID-19. Input material: peripheral blood. CDR3 protein: CASSLEGGNQPQHF. The CDR3 bases are TGCGCCAGCAGCTTGGAAGGGGGCAATCAGCCCCAGCATTTT.